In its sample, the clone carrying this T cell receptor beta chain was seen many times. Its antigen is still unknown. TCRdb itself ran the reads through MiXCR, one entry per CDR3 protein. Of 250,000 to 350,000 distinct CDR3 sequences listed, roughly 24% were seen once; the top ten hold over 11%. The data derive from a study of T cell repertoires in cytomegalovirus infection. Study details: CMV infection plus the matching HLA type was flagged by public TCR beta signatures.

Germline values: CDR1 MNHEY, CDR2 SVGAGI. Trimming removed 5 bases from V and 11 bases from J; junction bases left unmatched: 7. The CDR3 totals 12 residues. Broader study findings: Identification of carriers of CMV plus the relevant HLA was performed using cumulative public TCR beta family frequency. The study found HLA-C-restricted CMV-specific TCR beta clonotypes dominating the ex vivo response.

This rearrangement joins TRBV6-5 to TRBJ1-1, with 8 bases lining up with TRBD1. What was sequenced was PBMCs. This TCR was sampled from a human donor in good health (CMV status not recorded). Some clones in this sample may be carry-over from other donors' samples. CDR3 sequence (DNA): TGTGCCAGCAGTCCCCCAGGGGGCGGGGCTTTCTTT. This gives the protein CASSPPGGGAFF.